Below, 14 T cell receptor beta chains from the same sample are listed, as sequenced in a study of CD8 T cells in Susac syndrome. Roughly 0.45 to 1 ug RNA was reverse transcribed with random hexamers. TCRdb ran MiXCR on the immunoSEQ multiplex PCR reads and lists one entry per CDR3 protein. Altogether roughly 86,000 distinct CDR3 sequences are present, approximately 96% being singletons, with the ten largest covering around 0.62%. The source material was CD8+ T cells from PBMCs. The receptor source for this set is a human donor with Susac syndrome.

The chain uses TRBV6-5 and TRBJ2-5; 10 bases fit TRBD2. From germline, CDR1 is MNHEY and CDR2 SVGAGI. The CDR3 is 15 residues long. V lost 4 bases, J lost 2 bases, and 4 bases stayed unmatched. CDR3 amino acids: CASSFGLAVQETQYF. The DNA for the CDR3 is TGTGCCAGCAGTTTCGGACTAGCGGTGCAAGAGACCCAGTACTTC.

The chain links TRBV21-1 to TRBJ2-2; the table calls TRBD1, which could not be checked here. TRBV21-1 is deemed a pseudogene. The CDR3 loop spans 15 amino acids. The CDR3 reads CASSRGTGHTGELFF. DNA for the CDR3: TGTGCCAGCAGCCGGGGGACAGGACACACCGGGGAGCTGTTTTTT.

The chain joins TRBV27 to TRBJ2-5; D might be TRBD1 or TRBD2, each matching 6 bases. The CDR3 spans 14 residues. Germline-derived CDR1 and CDR2 are MNHEY and SMNVEV (reference sequence). V lost 6 bases, J lost 5 bases, and 16 bases lay in between. The CDR3 nucleotides read TGTGCCAGCAGGGTGATGGGGGGCAGGGAGACCCAGTACTTC. It codes for CASRVMGGRETQYF.

V and J are TRBV30 and TRBJ1-5; TRBD1 is a possible D gene (5 bases). Trimming stripped 0 bases from V and 7 bases from J, with 10 bases between. The CDR3 totals 13 residues. The V gene's germline CDR1 is GTSNPN and CDR2 SVGIG (reference sequence). The CDR3: CAWSVGGVQPQHF. The CDR3 coding sequence is TGTGCCTGGAGTGTAGGAGGGGTCCAGCCCCAGCATTTT.

The chain has TRBV29-1 and TRBJ2-2, with D perhaps TRBD2 (5 bases). The germline V gene encodes CDR1 SQVTM and CDR2 ANQGSEA. V was cut by 7 bases and J by 6 bases, with 9 bases left in between. The CDR3 is made up of 11 amino acids. The CDR3: CSAIGAGELFF. DNA of the CDR3: TGCAGCGCTATCGGGGCCGGGGAGCTGTTTTTT.

The chain has TRBV19 and TRBJ2-1; D is unresolved. Germline V gene sequence: CDR1 LNHDA, CDR2 SQIVND (reference sequence). There are 11 residues in the CDR3. The V end lost 7 bases, the J end lost 12 bases, and 13 bases lay between the germline ends. CDR3 loop: CASTSGMGQFF. CDR3 in DNA: TGTGCCAGTACTTCTGGTATGGGGCAGTTCTTC.

The chain links TRBV6-6 to TRBJ2-5; 8 bases align to TRBD2. After removal of 2 bases from V and 7 bases from J, the junction contained 6 bases not matched to a gene. This CDR3 contains 14 residues. The germline V gene has CDR1 MNHNY and CDR2 SVGAGI (reference sequence). This chain's CDR3 is CASSYAGLDATQYF. CDR3 nucleotides: TGTGCCAGCAGTTACGCGGGACTAGATGCGACCCAGTACTTC.

J is TRBJ2-7 and V is TRBV7-2; D perhaps matches TRBD2 (6 bases). V was pared by 2 bases and J by 5 bases, with 10 bases between. The CDR3 is 13 residues long. The germline V gene encodes CDR1 SGHTA and CDR2 FQGNSA. The DNA of the CDR3 is TGTGCCAGCAGCTTAAACGGGGGTAACGAGCAGTACTTC. This gives the protein CASSLNGGNEQYF.

The chain couples TRBV5-1 to TRBJ2-5; 9 bases line up with TRBD2. After removal of 3 bases from V and 4 bases from J, the junction contained 7 bases not matched to a gene. CDR3 size: 15 residues. CDR1 is SGHRS and CDR2 is YFSETQ in the germline V gene. The CDR3 protein is CASSSTLAGAETQYF. DNA for the CDR3: TGCGCCAGCAGCTCTACCTTAGCGGGAGCAGAGACCCAGTACTTC.

This chain uses TRBV5-1 with TRBJ2-2, with a possible D match to TRBD1 (6 bases). Between the trimmed V and J ends, which lost 3 bases and 5 bases, there was a span of 26 bases. Germline V gene lookup returns CDR1 SGHRS and CDR2 YFSETQ. The CDR3 contains 19 residues. The CDR3 DNA reads as TGCGCCAGCAGCTCGGGACAACTACCCTCTCTTCTTGGGACCGGGGAGCTGTTTTTT. It yields the protein CASSSGQLPSLLGTGELFF.

This sequence joins TRBV5-6 and TRBJ2-5; D is uncertain. V was shortened by 1 base and J by 4 bases, with 11 bases between the two germline ends. Per germline, CDR1 SGHDT and CDR2 YYEEEE. The CDR3 totals 14 residues. Here the CDR3 reads CASSLWGFPETQYF. The CDR3 DNA is TGTGCCAGCAGCTTGTGGGGATTCCCAGAGACCCAGTACTTC.

The genes are TRBV20-1 and TRBJ2-7, with D perhaps matching TRBD1 or TRBD2 (5 bases each). The germline V and J ends were trimmed by 6 bases and 9 bases, with 9 bases remaining between them. The CDR3 loop spans 9 amino acids. Germline loops: CDR1 DFQATT, CDR2 SNEGSKA (reference sequence). The CDR3 DNA sequence: TGCAGTGCCGGGGACGGGCAGTACTTC. It is translated as CSAGDGQYF.

The V call is TRBV20-1, the J call TRBJ2-1; the match to TRBD2 covers 9 bases. The CDR3 runs to 14 residues. From germline, CDR1 is DFQATT and CDR2 SNEGSKA (reference sequence). Trimming took 0 bases from V and 4 from J; bases not matched to a gene: 1. CDR3 sequence (DNA): TGCAGTGCTAGAGAAAGCGGGGGGTACAATGAGCAGTTCTTC. It codes for CSARESGGYNEQFF.

The CDR3 loop reads CASRRVQRNYGYTF. The CDR3 coding sequence is TGTGCCAGCAGACGAGTTCAACGGAACTATGGCTACACCTTC. The chain recombines TRBV6-5 with TRBJ1-2; D not resolved. With 6 bases removed from V and 2 bases from J, the gap between germline ends came to 13 bases. The germline V gene encodes CDR1 MNHEY and CDR2 SVGAGI. The length of the CDR3 is 14 residues.